This TCR beta chain stems from a study of T cell repertoires in cytomegalovirus infection. In the study overall: Selected CMV epitopes included recently identified HLA-C-restricted ones as well as well-studied HLA-B-restricted ones. TCR beta signatures that were public indicated CMV infection and matching HLA type.

General study findings and limits: Carriers of CMV plus the relevant HLA were identified by cumulative public TCR beta family frequency.

TCRdb re-derived calls from the reads in MiXCR, one entry per CDR3 protein. The sample has about 310,000 distinct CDR3 sequences; around 25% are singletons. The CDR3 totals 15 residues. V shed 3 bases and J shed 5 bases, with 16 bases lying between them. Germline CDR1 and CDR2: SGHTA and FQGNSA. In this sample, this clonotype turned up a few times. The antigen is not known. Sequences were derived from cultured PBMCs, sampled from culture after CMV antigen stimulation. The chain employs TRBV7-2 and TRBJ1-2, with D maybe TRBD1 (5 bases). The TCR was taken from a human donor in good health (CMV status not recorded). Some clones in this sample may be carry-over from other donors' samples. CDR3 in DNA: TGTGCCAGCAGCTTCAGGACGACAGACCCATATGGCTACACCTTC. This sequence encodes CASSFRTTDPYGYTF.